Listed below are T cell receptor beta chains from one sample, sequenced in a study of lymphopenia after photon versus proton radiotherapy. Assay: immunoSEQ multiplex PCR; the TCRdb copy retains only in-frame clones and omits some. Of tens of thousands of clones in the sample, 83% were seen once. The material was peripheral blood, obtained from a patient treated with photon-based radiotherapy. Every receptor here comes from a man aged 45-65 years with gastric cancer. Each CDR3 is given with its conserved first and last residue. D genes are given only for firm matches. Only part of the rows carry a size: once, few, many, or a class if the clone is expanded.

.	TRBV25-1	TRBJ2-5	.	TGTGCCAGCAGTGACCCCGGGGGACAGCAAGAGACCCAGTACTTC	CASSDPGGQQETQYF
.	TRBV10-3	TRBJ1-1	.	TGTGCCATCAGTGGGACAGAGAACACTGAAGCTTTCTTT	CAISGTENTEAFF
TRBD2	TRBV27	TRBJ2-2	.	TGTGCCAGCAGTTTAACGGGAGGGCCTCCCGGGGAGCTGTTTTTT	CASSLTGGPPGELFF
.	TRBV21-1	TRBJ1-5	.	TGTGCCAGCAGCAAAGTGGGAGAGTGGTTAGGTTTACGTAGCAATCAGCCCCAGCATTTT	CASSKVGEWLGLRSNQPQHF
TRBD1	TRBV19	TRBJ1-5	.	TGTGCCAGTAGTACGACAGGGTTCAATCAGCCCCAGCATTTT	CASSTTGFNQPQHF
.	TRBV30	TRBJ2-7	.	TGTGCCTGGAGCGGCGAAGTGAGGGAGCAGTACTTC	CAWSGEVREQYF
.	TRBV19	TRBJ1-3	.	TGTGCCAGTAGTTCGAGGGAATTTGCTGGAAACACCATATATTTT	CASSSREFAGNTIYF
.	TRBV7-7	TRBJ1-1	.	TGTGCCAGCAGCTTAGACAGGAACACTGAAGCTTTCTTT	CASSLDRNTEAFF
TRBD2	TRBV6-5	TRBJ2-7	few	TGTGCCAGCACTAGACAAGCGGGAGGGCCTGGCGAGCAGTACTTC	CASTRQAGGPGEQYF
.	TRBV5-4	TRBJ1-4	.	TGTGCCAGCAGCTTAGGAGGGGTAGAAGAAAAACTGTTTTTT	CASSLGGVEEKLFF
.	TRBV7-6	TRBJ1-3	.	TGTGCCAGCAGCTTGCCCGGGGGTGGAAACACCATATATTTT	CASSLPGGGNTIYF
.	TRBV10-3	TRBJ1-1	.	TGTGCCATCAGGTCAGGGGTAGTGGAGAACACTGAAGCTTTCTTT	CAIRSGVVENTEAFF
TRBD2	TRBV4-1	TRBJ2-3	few	TGCGCCAGCAGCCAAGGGAGAGCTAGCGGGATGGATACGCAGTATTTT	CASSQGRASGMDTQYF
.	TRBV19	TRBJ1-1	.	TGTGCCAGTAGTTTCGGGAGGACTGAAGCTTTCTTT	CASSFGRTEAFF
.	TRBV12-2	TRBJ1-1	.	TGTGCAAGTCGCTCGGTATCGCCTGACACTGAAGCTTTCTTT	CASRSVSPDTEAFF
.	TRBV25-1	TRBJ2-1	.	TGTGCCAGCAGTGGATTTGGCACCTACGACAATGAGCAGTTCTTC	CASSGFGTYDNEQFF
.	TRBV5-1	TRBJ1-3	once	TGCGCCAGCAGCTTGGTGGGCTCTGGAAACACCATATATTTT	CASSLVGSGNTIYF
.	TRBV4-2	TRBJ2-7	.	TGTGCCAGCAGCCAAGCGGGCAGGGGCCACGAGCAGTACTTC	CASSQAGRGHEQYF
TRBD2	TRBV14	TRBJ2-1	.	TGTGCCAGCGGTGGGGGTGGACTAGCGCAAACCTTATACAATGAGCAGTTCTTC	CASGGGGLAQTLYNEQFF
.	TRBV7-3	TRBJ2-5	.	TGTGCCAGCAGCTTAGATGGGGAGGAGACCCAGTACTTC	CASSLDGEETQYF
TRBD1	TRBV6-1	TRBJ2-7	few	TGTGCCCTCAGGGGGCAGGGGGCGAACGAGCAGTACTTC	CALRGQGANEQYF
.	TRBV5-8	TRBJ1-4	.	TGTGCCAGCAGCTTGGGGGCGACGACTAATGAAAAACTGTTTTTT	CASSLGATTNEKLFF
TRBD1	TRBV7-3	TRBJ2-7	once	TGTGCCAGCAGCAACGCCGACAGGGTGGACGAGCAGTACTTC	CASSNADRVDEQYF
.	TRBV7-9	TRBJ2-1	.	TGTGCCAGCAGCTTAGATCTCATCTACAATGAGCAGTTCTTC	CASSLDLIYNEQFF
TRBD1	TRBV11-2	TRBJ2-2	.	TGTGCCAGCAGCTTTACCATCCGGGACAGGGTGAACACCGGGGAGCTGTTTTTT	CASSFTIRDRVNTGELFF
.	TRBV5-8	TRBJ2-1	.	TGTGCCAGCAGCTTGGTCCGGGGGCAGGGGCAGTTCTTC	CASSLVRGQGQFF
.	TRBV5-6	TRBJ1-3	.	TGTGCCAGCAGCTTGGGGCTGCGGGGCTCTGGAAACACCATATATTTT	CASSLGLRGSGNTIYF
.	TRBV7-8	TRBJ1-5	.	TGTGCCAGCAGCTTAGGGGTAACTCAGCCCCAGCATTTT	CASSLGVTQPQHF
.	TRBV19	TRBJ1-5	.	TGTGCCAGTAGTACCAGCTTCAATCAGCCCCAGCATTTT	CASSTSFNQPQHF
TRBD2	TRBV30	TRBJ2-1	.	TGTGCCTGGAGTGTACGGAGGTCTAGCGGACATGAGCAGTTCTTC	CAWSVRRSSGHEQFF
.	TRBV19	TRBJ1-2	.	TGTGCCAGTAGTATATCGGTGACTCTTTTAAACTATGGCTACACCTTC	CASSISVTLLNYGYTF
.	TRBV10-1	TRBJ1-5	.	TGCGCCAGCTCAGGAGGGGGAGGGCTTGGGGAGCCCCAGCATTTT	CASSGGGGLGEPQHF
TRBD2	TRBV9	TRBJ2-1	.	TGTGCCAGCAGCGTAGGAGGGCTAGCGGTCTACAATGAGCAGTTCTTC	CASSVGGLAVYNEQFF
.	TRBV13	TRBJ2-2	.	TGTGCCAGCCGCCGAATGAGGGGCGGGAACACCGGGGAGCTGTTTTTT	CASRRMRGGNTGELFF
TRBD1	TRBV5-5	TRBJ2-7	few	TGTGCCAGCAGCGTCGGCCCCGGGACAGGGGGCAGCGAGCAGTACTTC	CASSVGPGTGGSEQYF
TRBD2	TRBV4-3	TRBJ2-1	.	TGCGCCAGCAGCCAAGGGACTAGCGATTACAATGAGCAGTTCTTC	CASSQGTSDYNEQFF
TRBD1	TRBV4-2	TRBJ1-3	few	TGTGCCAGCAGCCGGGACAGGGGGTACGGTTCTGGAAACACCATATATTTT	CASSRDRGYGSGNTIYF
.	TRBV10-2	TRBJ1-1	.	TGCGCCAGCAGTGAAATGAGAGGGGGAGTGAACACTGAAGCTTTCTTT	CASSEMRGGVNTEAFF
TRBD2	TRBV15	TRBJ2-7	.	TGTGCCACCAGCAGGAGTGGCGGGAGGGCCACCTACGAGCAGTACTTC	CATSRSGGRATYEQYF
.	TRBV5-4	TRBJ1-1	few	TGTGCCAGCAGCTTTGATCGCGATCGGCGGGCTTTCTTT	CASSFDRDRRAFF
.	TRBV7-9	TRBJ2-1	.	TGTGCCAGCAGCTTACAAGCGTCCCCCATGATCTTC	CASSLQASPMIF
TRBD2	TRBV6-1	TRBJ2-7	once	TGTGCCAGCAGCTCCGAGGGCGGGGGGCGCTACGAGCAGTACTTC	CASSSEGGGRYEQYF
.	TRBV6-5	TRBJ1-3	.	TGTGCCAGCAGTTACTCGATGACGGGCTCTGGAAACACCATATATTTT	CASSYSMTGSGNTIYF
.	TRBV30	TRBJ1-2	few	TGTGCCTGGAGTTCCTCACCTAACTATGGCTACACCTTC	CAWSSSPNYGYTF
.	TRBV10-2	TRBJ2-7	.	TGCGCCAGCAGTGAGCTGTTCCGGGAGAGGACCTACGAGCAGTACTTC	CASSELFRERTYEQYF
TRBD1	TRBV10-1	TRBJ2-1	.	TGCGCCAGCAGTGGATGGACAGGGGGGCCCTACAATGAGCAGTTCTTC	CASSGWTGGPYNEQFF
.	TRBV5-4	TRBJ2-1	few	TGTGCCAGCAGCTTGGCAGCGATACGCAATGAGCAGTTCTTC	CASSLAAIRNEQFF
.	TRBV5-4	TRBJ2-3	once	TGTGCCAGCAGCATCACCCCCGAGGATACGCAGTATTTT	CASSITPEDTQYF
.	TRBV6-4	TRBJ2-1	.	TGTGCCAGCAGTGAAGGTCCTGGCCCCTACAATGAGCAGTTCTTC	CASSEGPGPYNEQFF